What follows are 14 T cell receptor beta chains derived from one specimen sequenced in a study of T cell changes during pregnancy in multiple sclerosis. Generated by immunoSEQ multiplex PCR, the TCRdb table keeps only in-frame clones and is missing some. Found here are tens of thousands of clones, 80% to 95% of them singletons; the top ten hold around 1%. The starting material was peripheral blood, obtained before pregnancy. The receptor source for this set is a female donor with multiple sclerosis, enrolled in a pregnancy study.

The chain employs TRBV10-3 and TRBJ1-1; D perhaps matches TRBD1 (6 bases). The germline V and J ends were trimmed by 2 bases and 4 bases, with 14 bases remaining between them. The CDR3 extends over 15 amino acids. CDR1 ENHRY and CDR2 SYGVKD come from the germline V gene. Here the CDR3 DNA reads TGTGCCATCAGTGAGGTGACAGGCTGGGGCACTGAAGCTTTCTTT. It specifies CAISEVTGWGTEAFF.

The chain uses TRBV28 and TRBJ1-1; 7 positions match TRBD1. Germline loops: CDR1 MDHEN, CDR2 SYDVKM. This CDR3 is 15 amino acids long. The V gene end was trimmed by 5 bases and the J gene end by 5 bases; junction bases not matched to a gene: 11. The CDR3 DNA reads TGTGCCAGCAGTCCGGCCGGAGGGGGCACTACTGAAGCTTTCTTT. Translated, it gives CASSPAGGGTTEAFF.

The gene calls are TRBV27 and TRBJ1-4, with D perhaps TRBD1 (5 bases). Trimming stripped 6 bases from V and 4 bases from J, with 12 bases between. The CDR3 consists of 14 residues. Germline lookup yields CDR1 MNHEY and CDR2 SMNVEV (reference sequence). CDR3 sequence reads: CASRGVGGNEKLFF. The DNA for the CDR3 is TGTGCCAGCAGGGGTGTGGGGGGTAATGAAAAACTGTTTTTT.

V is TRBV21-1 and J is TRBJ1-2; TRBD1 is the table's D call and was not checked against the DNA. TRBV21-1 is described as a pseudogene. The CDR3 length is 13 residues. The CDR3 sequence is CASAHQGDDGYTF. CDR3 in DNA: TGTGCCAGCGCCCACCAGGGGGACGATGGCTACACCTTC.

This sequence joins TRBV9 and TRBJ1-1; 7 bases are shared with TRBD1. Unmatched junction bases numbered 8, after V lost 3 bases and J lost 0 bases. CDR1 SGDLS and CDR2 YYNGEE come from the germline V gene. This CDR3 region has 16 residues. CDR3 amino acids: CASSDRTGGMNTEAFF. The CDR3 DNA reads as TGTGCCAGCAGCGACCGGACAGGCGGCATGAACACTGAAGCTTTCTTT.

The genes are TRBV6-5 and TRBJ1-1; D is unresolved. V lost 6 bases, J lost 4 bases, and 6 bases lay in between. CDR3 size: 11 residues. Germline V CDR1 and CDR2: MNHEY, SVGAGI. Here the CDR3 reads CASRALTEAFF. The CDR3 DNA is TGTGCCAGCAGGGCCCTCACTGAAGCTTTCTTT.

The rearrangement joins TRBV14 to TRBJ2-1; 12 bases fit TRBD2. There are 19 residues in the CDR3. Germline V gene lookup returns CDR1 SGHDN and CDR2 FVKESK. V lost 1 base to trimming and J lost 5 bases; unmatched junction nucleotides: 12. Here the CDR3 DNA reads TGTGCCAGCAGCCAAGCGTGGCTAGCGGGAGGGCCGGGGAACAATGAGCAGTTCTTC. This codes for CASSQAWLAGGPGNNEQFF.

The chain employs TRBV25-1 and TRBJ1-1; 9 bases are shared with TRBD1. Germline assignment: CDR1 MGHDK and CDR2 SYGVNS. Losses at the gene ends were 6 bases for V and 0 bases for J; bases not matched to a gene: 14. CDR3 size: 18 residues. As DNA, the CDR3 is TGTGCCAGCAGACGAAGGGTTTCGGGACAGGGCGTGAACACTGAAGCTTTCTTT. This gives the protein CASRRRVSGQGVNTEAFF.

The V and J genes are TRBV2 and TRBJ2-6; 7 bases fit TRBD1. CDR3 length equals 19 residues. Per germline, CDR1 SNHLY and CDR2 FYNNEI. Trimming at V came to 6 bases and at J to 0 bases, leaving 14 bases not matched to a gene. This chain's CDR3 is CASSLSGTALSSGANVLTF. The DNA of the CDR3 is TGTGCCAGCAGCCTAAGTGGGACAGCCCTTAGCTCTGGGGCCAACGTCCTGACTTTC.

V and J are TRBV7-3 and TRBJ2-1; 10 bases map to TRBD1. The V segment lost 5 bases and the J segment 9 bases; nucleotides outside the gene matches: 4. The CDR3 totals 13 residues. Germline CDR1 reads SGHTA; CDR2 reads FQGTGA. CDR3 sequence (DNA): TGTGCCAGCAGCGGGACAGGGGCAAGTGAGCAGTTCTTC. Its protein product is CASSGTGASEQFF.

The gene calls are TRBV7-3 and TRBJ2-3, with 12 bases that match TRBD2. Trimming at V came to 2 bases and at J to 9 bases, leaving 6 bases not matched to a gene. The length of the CDR3 is 15 residues. Germline V CDR1 and CDR2: SGHTA, FQGTGA. DNA for the CDR3: TGTGCCAGCAGCTTACTAGCGGGGGGGCCGAGCACGCAGTATTTT. Encoded protein: CASSLLAGGPSTQYF.

The chain recombines TRBV29-1 with TRBJ2-3, with D possibly TRBD1 on 6 matching bases. This CDR3 has 14 amino acids. Germline V gene sequence: CDR1 SQVTM, CDR2 ANQGSEA. Trimming took 6 bases from V and 2 from J, leaving 15 bases between them. CDR3 sequence (DNA): TGCAGCGTCGGCCGGCAGGGGATCACAGATACGCAGTATTTT. It yields the protein CSVGRQGITDTQYF.

The rearrangement links TRBV29-1 to TRBJ2-7, with TRBD1 identical over 7 bases. The CDR3 consists of 14 residues. The V gene's germline CDR1 is SQVTM and CDR2 ANQGSEA. Trimming removed 0 bases from V and 0 bases from J; junction bases left unmatched: 2. The CDR3 loop reads CSVEERDSSYEQYF. CDR3 DNA: TGCAGCGTTGAAGAACGGGACAGCTCCTACGAGCAGTACTTC.

V usage is TRBV27 and J usage is TRBJ2-7, with 7 positions matching TRBD1. Germline CDR1 and CDR2: MNHEY and SMNVEV (reference sequence). Trimming removed 5 bases from V and 1 base from J; junction bases left unmatched: 11. CDR3 length equals 16 residues. CDR3 protein: CASSGRRDSKSYEQYF. The CDR3 coding sequence is TGTGCCAGCAGTGGGAGACGGGACAGCAAATCCTACGAGCAGTACTTC.